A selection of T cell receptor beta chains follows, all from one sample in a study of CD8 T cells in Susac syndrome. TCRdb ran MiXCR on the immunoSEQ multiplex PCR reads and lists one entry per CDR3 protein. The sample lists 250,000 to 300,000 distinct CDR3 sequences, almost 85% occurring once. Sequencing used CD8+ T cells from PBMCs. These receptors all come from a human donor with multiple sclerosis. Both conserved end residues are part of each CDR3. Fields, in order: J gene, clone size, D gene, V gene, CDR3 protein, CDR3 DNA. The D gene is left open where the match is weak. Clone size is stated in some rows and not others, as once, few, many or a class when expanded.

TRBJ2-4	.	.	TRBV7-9	CATDLSSAKNIQYF	TGTGCCACCGACTTGTCTTCAGCCAAAAACATTCAGTACTTC
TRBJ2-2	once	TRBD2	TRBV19	CASSSMDLAETTGELFF	TGTGCCAGTAGTTCAATGGATCTAGCGGAGACGACCGGGGAGCTGTTTTTT
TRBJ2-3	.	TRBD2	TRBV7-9	CASSDVLAVNHGDTQYF	TGTGCCAGCAGCGACGTACTAGCGGTGAATCATGGAGATACGCAGTATTTT
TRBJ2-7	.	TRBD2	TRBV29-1	CSVELAGLYEQYF	TGCAGCGTTGAACTAGCGGGACTTTACGAGCAGTACTTC
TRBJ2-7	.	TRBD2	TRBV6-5	CASSYPGGVAVSYEQYF	TGTGCCAGCAGTTACCCGGGGGGGGTAGCCGTCTCCTACGAGCAGTACTTC
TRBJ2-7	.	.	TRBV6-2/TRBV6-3	CASSYSPSNSYEQYF	TGTGCCAGCAGTTACAGTCCCTCGAACTCCTACGAGCAGTACTTC
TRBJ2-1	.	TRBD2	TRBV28	CASSLRLAGQYNEQFF	TGTGCCAGCAGTTTACGGCTAGCGGGCCAGTACAATGAGCAGTTCTTC
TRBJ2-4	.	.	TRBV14	CASSQSPAGRAKNIQYF	TGTGCCAGCAGCCAATCCCCGGCGGGTCGAGCCAAAAACATTCAGTACTTC
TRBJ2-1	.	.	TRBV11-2	CASSLFGFEQFF	TGTGCCAGCAGCTTATTCGGTTTTGAGCAGTTCTTC
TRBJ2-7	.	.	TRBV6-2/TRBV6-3	CATTGHPYEQYF	TGTGCCACCACGGGACACCCCTACGAGCAGTACTTC
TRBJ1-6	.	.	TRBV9	CASSVEGGNSPLHF	TGTGCCAGCAGCGTCGAAGGGGGGAATTCACCCCTCCACTTT
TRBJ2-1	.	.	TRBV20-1	CSARPYRAGNEQFF	TGCAGTGCTAGGCCATATAGAGCGGGTAATGAGCAGTTCTTC
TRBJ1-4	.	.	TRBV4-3	CASSRLDDRNEKLFF	TGCGCCAGCAGCCGCTTAGATGACAGGAATGAAAAACTGTTTTTT
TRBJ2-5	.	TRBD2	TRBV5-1	CASSAGLAGLQETQYF	TGCGCCAGCAGCGCCGGACTAGCGGGACTGCAAGAGACCCAGTACTTC
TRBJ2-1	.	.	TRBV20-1	CSADRTGDPSGAYNEQSF	TGCAGTGCCGATCGGACAGGGGACCCTAGCGGGGCTTACAATGAGCAGTCCTTC
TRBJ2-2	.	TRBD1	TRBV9	CASSVAWDREVTGELFF	TGTGCCAGCAGCGTAGCTTGGGACAGGGAGGTCACCGGGGAGCTGTTTTTT
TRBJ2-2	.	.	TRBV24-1	CAIAGNTGELFF	TGTGCCATCGCCGGGAACACCGGGGAGCTGTTTTTT
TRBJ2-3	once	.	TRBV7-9	CASSLAHEGSPPDTQYF	TGTGCCAGCAGCTTAGCGCACGAGGGATCCCCTCCAGATACGCAGTATTTT
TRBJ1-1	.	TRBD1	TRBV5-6	CASSMDRGRTEAFF	TGTGCCAGCAGCATGGACAGGGGGAGAACTGAAGCTTTCTTT
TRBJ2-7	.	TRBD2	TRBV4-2	CASSLQDSGVSYEQYF	TGTGCCAGCAGCCTCCAAGATAGCGGGGTGTCCTACGAGCAGTACTTC
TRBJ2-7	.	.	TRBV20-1	CSASSPGGTYEQYF	TGCAGTGCTAGTTCACCAGGGGGGACCTACGAGCAGTACTTC
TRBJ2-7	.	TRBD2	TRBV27	CASSFGLAGANYEQYF	TGTGCCAGCAGTTTTGGACTAGCGGGAGCAAACTACGAGCAGTACTTC
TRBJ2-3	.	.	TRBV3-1	CASSQETRSDTDTQYF	TGTGCCAGCAGCCAAGAAACTAGAAGTGACACAGATACGCAGTATTTT
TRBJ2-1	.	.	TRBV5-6	CASSQFWGGNEQFF	TGTGCCAGCAGCCAATTTTGGGGTGGCAATGAGCAGTTCTTC
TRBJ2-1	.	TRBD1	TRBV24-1	CATSDPGTGPYNEQFF	TGTGCCACCAGTGACCCCGGGACAGGGCCTTACAATGAGCAGTTCTTC
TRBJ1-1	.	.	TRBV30	CAWSVGTPNTGTFF	TGTGCCTGGAGTGTAGGGACCCCTAATACTGGGACTTTCTTT
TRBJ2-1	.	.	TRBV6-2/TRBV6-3	CASSYSRISSYNEQFF	TGTGCCAGCAGTTACTCTAGGATTAGCTCCTACAATGAGCAGTTCTTC
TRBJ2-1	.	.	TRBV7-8	CASSLASWGDNEQFF	TGTGCCAGCAGCTTAGCGTCGTGGGGGGACAATGAGCAGTTCTTC
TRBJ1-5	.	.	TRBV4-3	CASSQGWGAAQPQHF	TGCGCCAGCAGCCAAGGGTGGGGGGCAGCTCAGCCCCAGCATTTT
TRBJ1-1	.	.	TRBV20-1	CSARDTGRVMNTEAFF	TGCAGTGCTAGAGATACGGGCAGGGTGATGAACACTGAAGCTTTCTTT
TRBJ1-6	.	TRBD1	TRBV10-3	CAISGQGGGSPLHF	TGTGCCATCAGTGGACAGGGCGGCGGATCACCCCTCCACTTT
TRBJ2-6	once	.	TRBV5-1	CASGGGFGANVLTF	TGCGCCAGCGGAGGAGGCTTTGGGGCCAACGTCCTGACTTTC
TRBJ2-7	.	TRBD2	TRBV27	CASSLSRVAGGYEQYF	TGTGCCAGCAGTTTATCGCGAGTAGCGGGAGGTTACGAGCAGTACTTC
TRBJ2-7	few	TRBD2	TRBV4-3	CASSQDTGGRTYEQYF	TGCGCCAGCAGCCAAGATACGGGGGGACGGACCTACGAGCAGTACTTC
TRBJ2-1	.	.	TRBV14	CASSQDSQVEQFF	TGTGCCAGCAGCCAAGACTCCCAAGTTGAGCAGTTCTTC
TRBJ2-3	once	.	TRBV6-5	CASSYYREPSTDTQYF	TGTGCCAGCAGTTACTATCGGGAGCCTAGCACAGATACGCAGTATTTT
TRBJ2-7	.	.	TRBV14	CASSQRDYEQYF	TGTGCCAGCAGCCAACGGGACTACGAGCAGTACTTC
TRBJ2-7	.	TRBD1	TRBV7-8	CASSLATGDWDEQYF	TGTGCCAGCAGCTTAGCGACAGGGGATTGGGACGAGCAGTACTTC
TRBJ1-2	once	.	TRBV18	CASSPTGPSDGYTF	TGTGCCAGCTCCCCAACAGGGCCTTCGGATGGCTACACCTTC
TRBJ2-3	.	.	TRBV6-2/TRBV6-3	CASSSPGLRTDTQYF	TGTGCCAGCAGTTCCCCGGGACTCCGCACAGATACGCAGTATTTT
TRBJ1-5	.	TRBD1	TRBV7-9	CASSSTGGWGNQPQHF	TGTGCCAGCAGCTCGACAGGGGGCTGGGGCAATCAGCCCCAGCATTTT
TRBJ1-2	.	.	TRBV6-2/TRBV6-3	CASSYVGVAYGYTF	TGTGCCAGCAGTTACGTAGGGGTCGCCTATGGCTACACCTTC
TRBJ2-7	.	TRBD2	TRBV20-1	CSAPPDAGVRYEQYF	TGCAGTGCCCCGCCAGACGCGGGAGTTCGCTACGAGCAGTACTTC
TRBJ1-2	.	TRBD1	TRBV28	CASSHLLTGENYGYTF	TGTGCCAGCAGCCATCTTCTCACAGGGGAAAACTATGGCTACACCTTC
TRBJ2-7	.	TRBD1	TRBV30	CAWRGGHEQYF	TGTGCCTGGAGAGGGGGCCACGAGCAGTACTTC